The source of this T cell receptor beta chain is a study of blood T cells in healthy people across ages. Looked up from germline, CDR1 is SGHTA and CDR2 is FQGTGA. The CDR3 spans 14 residues. The V end was cut by 5 bases, the J end by 7 bases, with 18 bases between. The second PCR ran roughly 7 to 11 cycles with a sample-barcoded 5' primer and J-beta primers. TCRdb re-called the 5' RACE reads with MiXCR, one entry per CDR3 protein. Of about 780,000 distinct CDR3 sequences in the sample, 55% to 65% are singletons; the top ten hold 28%. Turning to this clonotype: What it binds is unknown.

Points from the study as a whole: Fewer expanded clones and more diversity marked long-lived versus aged donors.

V is TRBV7-3 and J is TRBJ2-7, with D tentatively TRBD2 (6 bases). The clonotype originates from a man aged 25 to 40 in good health. The sample was blood. The CDR3 DNA reads TGTGCCAGCAGCATGAGCGGGTCGGCAGGGGAGCAGTACTTC. Translating it yields CASSMSGSAGEQYF.